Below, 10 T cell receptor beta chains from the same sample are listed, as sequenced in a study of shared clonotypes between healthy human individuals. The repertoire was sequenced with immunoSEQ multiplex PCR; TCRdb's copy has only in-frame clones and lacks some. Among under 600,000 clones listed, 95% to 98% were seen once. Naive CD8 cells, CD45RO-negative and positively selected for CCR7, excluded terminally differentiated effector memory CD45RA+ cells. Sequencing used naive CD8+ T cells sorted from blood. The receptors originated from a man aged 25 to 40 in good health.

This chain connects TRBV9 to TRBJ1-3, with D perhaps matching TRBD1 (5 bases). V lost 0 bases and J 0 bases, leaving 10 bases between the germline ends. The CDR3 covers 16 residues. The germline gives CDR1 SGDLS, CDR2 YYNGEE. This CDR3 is CASSVDWDYSGNTIYF. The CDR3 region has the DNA TGTGCCAGCAGCGTAGACTGGGACTACTCTGGAAACACCATATATTTT.

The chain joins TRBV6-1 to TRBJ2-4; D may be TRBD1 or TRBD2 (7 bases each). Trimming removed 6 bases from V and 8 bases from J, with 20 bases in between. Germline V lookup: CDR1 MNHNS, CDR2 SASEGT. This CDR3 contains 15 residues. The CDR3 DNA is TGTGCCAGCAGGGACACAGGGAGGGGGCAAGACATTCAGTACTTC. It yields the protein CASRDTGRGQDIQYF.

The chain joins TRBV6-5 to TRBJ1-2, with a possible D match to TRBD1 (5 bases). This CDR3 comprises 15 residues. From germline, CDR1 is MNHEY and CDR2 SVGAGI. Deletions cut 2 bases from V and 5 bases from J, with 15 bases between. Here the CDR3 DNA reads TGTGCCAGCAGTTACGGCCAAAGGGACCGATATGGCTACACCTTC. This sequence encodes CASSYGQRDRYGYTF.

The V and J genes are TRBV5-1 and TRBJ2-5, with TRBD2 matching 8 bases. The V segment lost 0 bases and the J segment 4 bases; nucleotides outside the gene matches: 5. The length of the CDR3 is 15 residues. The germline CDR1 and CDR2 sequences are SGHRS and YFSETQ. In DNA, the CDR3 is TGCGCCAGCAGCTTGGCCAGCGGGAGCGGAGAGACCCAGTACTTC. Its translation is CASSLASGSGETQYF.

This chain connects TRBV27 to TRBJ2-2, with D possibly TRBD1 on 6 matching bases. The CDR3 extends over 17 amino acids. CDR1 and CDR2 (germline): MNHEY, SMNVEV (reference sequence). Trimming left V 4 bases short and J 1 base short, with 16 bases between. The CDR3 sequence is CASSSIRTELNTGELFF. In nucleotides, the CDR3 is TGTGCCAGCAGTTCCATCAGGACAGAACTGAACACCGGGGAGCTGTTTTTT.

The CDR3: CASSAGTGSFSYEQYF. The CDR3 DNA reads TGTGCCAGCAGCGCCGGGACAGGGAGTTTCTCCTACGAGCAGTACTTC. V and J are TRBV9 and TRBJ2-7; 9 bases agree with TRBD1. Germline lookup yields CDR1 SGDLS and CDR2 YYNGEE. Trimming removed 3 bases from V and 0 bases from J; junction bases left unmatched: 7. This CDR3 is built from 16 residues.

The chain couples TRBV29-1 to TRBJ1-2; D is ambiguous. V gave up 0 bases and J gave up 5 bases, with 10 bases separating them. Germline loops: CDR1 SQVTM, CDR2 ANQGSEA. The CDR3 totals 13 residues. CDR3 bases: TGCAGCGTTGAAGATTTAGAGCGGTATGGCTACACCTTC. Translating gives CSVEDLERYGYTF. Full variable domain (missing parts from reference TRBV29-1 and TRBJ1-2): SAVISQKPSRDICQRGTSLTIQCQVDSQVTMMFWYRQQPGQSLTLIATANQGSEATYESGFVIDKFPISRPNLTFSTLTVSNMSPEDSSIYLCSVEDLERYGYTFGSGTRLTVV.

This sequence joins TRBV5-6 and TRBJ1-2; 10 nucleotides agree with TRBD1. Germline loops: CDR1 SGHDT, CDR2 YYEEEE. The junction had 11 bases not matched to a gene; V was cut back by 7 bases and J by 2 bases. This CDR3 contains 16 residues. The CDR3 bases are TGTGCCAGCGGGCCGGGACAGGGGATTAACAACTATGGCTACACCTTC. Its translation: CASGPGQGINNYGYTF. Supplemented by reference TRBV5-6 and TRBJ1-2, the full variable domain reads DAGVTQSPTHLIKTRGQQVTLRCSPKSGHDTVSWYQQALGQGPQFIFQYYEEEERQRGNFPDRFSGHQFPNYSSELNVNALLLGDSALYLCASGPGQGINNYGYTFGSGTRLTVV.

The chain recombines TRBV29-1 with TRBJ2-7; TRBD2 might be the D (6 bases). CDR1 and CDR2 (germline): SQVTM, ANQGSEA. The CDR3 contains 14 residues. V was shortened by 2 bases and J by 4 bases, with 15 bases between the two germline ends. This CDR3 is CSVELDGGRYEQYF. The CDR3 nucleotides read TGCAGCGTTGAATTGGACGGGGGTAGGTACGAGCAGTACTTC.

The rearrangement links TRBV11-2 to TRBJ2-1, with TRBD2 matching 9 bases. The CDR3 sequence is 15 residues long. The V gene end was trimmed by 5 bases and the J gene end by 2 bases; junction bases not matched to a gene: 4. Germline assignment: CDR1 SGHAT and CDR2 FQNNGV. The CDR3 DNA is TGTGCCAGCAGCCCGCGGGAGGGCCCCTACAATGAGCAGTTCTTC. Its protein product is CASSPREGPYNEQFF. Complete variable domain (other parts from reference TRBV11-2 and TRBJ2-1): EAGVAQSPRYKIIEKRQSVAFWCNPISGHATLYWYQQILGQGPKLLIQFQNNGVVDDSQLPKDRFSAERLKGVDSTLKIQPAKLEDSAVYLCASSPREGPYNEQFFGPGTRLTVL.